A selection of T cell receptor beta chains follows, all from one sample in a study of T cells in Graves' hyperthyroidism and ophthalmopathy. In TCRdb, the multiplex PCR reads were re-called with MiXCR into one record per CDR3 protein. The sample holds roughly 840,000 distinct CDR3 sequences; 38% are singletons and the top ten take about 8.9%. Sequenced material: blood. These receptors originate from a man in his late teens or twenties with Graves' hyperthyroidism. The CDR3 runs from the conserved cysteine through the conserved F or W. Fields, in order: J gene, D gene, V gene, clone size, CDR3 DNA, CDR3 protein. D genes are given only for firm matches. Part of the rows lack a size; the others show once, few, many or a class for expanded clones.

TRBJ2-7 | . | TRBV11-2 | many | TGTGCCAGCAGCTTAGACGGACACGAGCAGTACTTC | CASSLDGHEQYF
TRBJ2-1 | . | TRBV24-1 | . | TGTGCCACCAGTGATTTGGGTGGAGGCAATGAGCAGTTCTTC | CATSDLGGGNEQFF
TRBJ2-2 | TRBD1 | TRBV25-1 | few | TGTGCCAGCAGTTCTCCACAGGGGGCGCAGGGCACCGGGGAGCTGTTTTTT | CASSSPQGAQGTGELFF
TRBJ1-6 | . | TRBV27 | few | TGTGCCAGCAGACCCCAGGGGTACTCACCCCTCCACTTT | CASRPQGYSPLHF
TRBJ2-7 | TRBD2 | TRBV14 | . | TGTGCCAGCAGCCAAGTGGGCGGGGGACGCGAGTTGTACTTC | CASSQVGGGRELYF
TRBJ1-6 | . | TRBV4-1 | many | TGCGCCAGCAGCCAGGGTAACAGGGTACGCTCACCCCTCCACTTT | CASSQGNRVRSPLHF
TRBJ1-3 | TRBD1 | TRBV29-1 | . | TGCAGCGTCGGGTCATCGGGACAGCCTAATGAAAACACCATATATTTT | CSVGSSGQPNENTIYF
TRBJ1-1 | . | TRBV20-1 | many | TGCAGTGCTAGCCCTGCGGACGGGGTCACTGAAGCTTTCTTT | CSASPADGVTEAFF
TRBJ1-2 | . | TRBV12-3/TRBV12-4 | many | TGTGCCAGCACCTTCGGACTAAACTATGGCTACACCTTC | CASTFGLNYGYTF
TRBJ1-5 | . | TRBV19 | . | TGTGCCAGTAGCGGGACTCCCCCCGAAGGCAATCAGCCCCAGCATTTT | CASSGTPPEGNQPQHF
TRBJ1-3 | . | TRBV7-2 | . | TGTGCCAGCACCTCTCCGGGGGGCAGGTCTGGAAACACCATATATTTT | CASTSPGGRSGNTIYF
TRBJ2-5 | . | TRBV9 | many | TGTGCCAGCAGGGGACCGCAAGAGACCCAGTACTTC | CASRGPQETQYF
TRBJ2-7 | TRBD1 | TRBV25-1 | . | TGTGCCAGCAACCCGGGACAGGGAGTAGGGTCGCGCGAGCAGTACTTC | CASNPGQGVGSREQYF
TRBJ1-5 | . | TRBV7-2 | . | TGCGCCAGCAGCCAATATCGGCGGGGGGAAACTAATCAGCCCCAGCATTTT | CASSQYRRGETNQPQHF
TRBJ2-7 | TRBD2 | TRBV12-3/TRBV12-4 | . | TGTGCCAGCAGTCCCATTGGCGGGAGTAGCCACGAGCAGTACTTC | CASSPIGGSSHEQYF
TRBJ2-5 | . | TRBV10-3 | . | TGTGCCATCAGTGAGTCGGCAAAAGAGACCCAGTACTTC | CAISESAKETQYF
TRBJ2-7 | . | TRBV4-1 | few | TGCGCCAGCAGCCAAGATACCGGGGTAGAGCAGTACTTC | CASSQDTGVEQYF
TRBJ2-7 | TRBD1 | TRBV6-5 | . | TGTGCCAGCAGTTACGGGACAGTTGGTTACGAGCAGTACTTC | CASSYGTVGYEQYF
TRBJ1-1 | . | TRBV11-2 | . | TGTGCCAGCAGCTGGGGACTAGGGAACATTGGACTGGGGGCTGAAGCTTTCTTT | CASSWGLGNIGLGAEAFF
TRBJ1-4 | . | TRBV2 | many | TGTGCCAGCAGTGAAGTCGGGACGGGTAATGAAAAACTGTTTTTT | CASSEVGTGNEKLFF
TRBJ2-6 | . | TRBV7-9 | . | TGTGCCACCGATCTGATAACTGGGGCCAACGTCCTGACTTTC | CATDLITGANVLTF
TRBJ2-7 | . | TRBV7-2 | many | TGTGCCAGCAGCCCCTACCGAAACTACGAGCAGTACTTC | CASSPYRNYEQYF
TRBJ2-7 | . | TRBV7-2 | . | TGTGCCAGCAGCTTGGATTGGGGGCTAAGCTCCTACGAGCAGTACTTC | CASSLDWGLSSYEQYF
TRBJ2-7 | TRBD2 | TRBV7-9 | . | TGTGCCAGCAGCACCGGGACTAGTCTATACTTC | CASSTGTSLYF